The sequence of this T cell receptor (beta chain) was determined in a study of Graves' ophthalmopathy and Graves' hyperthyroidism. Study-wide background: Before any treatment, peripheral blood was taken at the initial diagnosis. The study's findings and limits: In blood, most expanded thyroid clonotypes above 0.001 frequency were also detected. The model predicted ophthalmopathy progression with about 69% sensitivity and around 72% specificity.

This clonotype was detected many times. Antigen unknown. Amplified material comprised TCR beta CDR3 regions derived from RNA transcripts. The first-round RT-PCR employed HTBI primers together with the Qiagen OneStep RT-PCR kit. A multiplex PCR was then performed as the second round. TCRdb reprocessed the multiplex PCR reads with MiXCR, giving one entry per CDR3 protein. The sample lists 740,000 or so distinct CDR3 sequences, 40% occurring once. The CDR3 runs to 15 residues. CDR1 and CDR2 from the germline V gene are ENHRY and SYGVKD. J gave up 0 bases and V 3 bases, and 4 bases lay outside the gene matches.

Sample: peripheral blood. This clonotype originated in an adult man with Graves' ophthalmopathy. The chain recombines TRBV10-3 with TRBJ2-7, with TRBD1 matching 8 bases. The chain's CDR3 is CAISDPGQGSYEQYF. The CDR3 coding sequence is TGTGCCATCAGTGATCCTGGACAGGGCTCCTACGAGCAGTACTTC.